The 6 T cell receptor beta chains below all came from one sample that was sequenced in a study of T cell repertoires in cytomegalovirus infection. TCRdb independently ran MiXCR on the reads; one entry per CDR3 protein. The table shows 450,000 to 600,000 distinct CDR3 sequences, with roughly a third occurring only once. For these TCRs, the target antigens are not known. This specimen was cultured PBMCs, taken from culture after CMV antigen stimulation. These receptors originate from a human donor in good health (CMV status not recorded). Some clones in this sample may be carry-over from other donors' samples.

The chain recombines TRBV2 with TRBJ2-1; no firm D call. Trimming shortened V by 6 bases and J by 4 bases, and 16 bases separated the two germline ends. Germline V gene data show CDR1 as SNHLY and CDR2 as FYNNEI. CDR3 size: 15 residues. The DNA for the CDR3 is TGTGCCAGCAGAGGTAGCCCCGAACGTTACAATGAGCAGTTCTTC. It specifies CASRGSPERYNEQFF.

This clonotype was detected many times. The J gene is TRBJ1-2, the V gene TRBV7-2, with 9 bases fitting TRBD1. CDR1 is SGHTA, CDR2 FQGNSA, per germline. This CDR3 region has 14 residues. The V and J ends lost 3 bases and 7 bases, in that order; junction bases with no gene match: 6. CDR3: CASSLDRGNGGYTF. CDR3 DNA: TGTGCCAGCAGCTTGGACAGGGGTAATGGTGGCTACACCTTC.

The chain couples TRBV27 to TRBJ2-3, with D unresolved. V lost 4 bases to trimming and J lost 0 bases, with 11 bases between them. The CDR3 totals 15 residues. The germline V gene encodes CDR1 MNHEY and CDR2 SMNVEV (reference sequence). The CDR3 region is CASSYPGSSTDTQYF. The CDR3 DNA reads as TGTGCCAGCAGTTATCCGGGCTCTAGCACAGATACGCAGTATTTT.

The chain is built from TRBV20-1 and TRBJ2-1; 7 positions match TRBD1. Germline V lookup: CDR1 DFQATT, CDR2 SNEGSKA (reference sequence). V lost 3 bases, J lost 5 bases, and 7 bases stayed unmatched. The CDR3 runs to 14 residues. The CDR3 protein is CSARKGAGHNEQFF. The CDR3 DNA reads TGCAGTGCTAGGAAGGGGGCAGGGCACAATGAGCAGTTCTTC.

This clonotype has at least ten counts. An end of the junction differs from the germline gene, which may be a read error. The CDR3, as DNA: TGTGCCAGCAGCGTAGCGGAGTACCAAGAGACCCAGTACTTC. Translating it yields CASSVAEYQETQYF. The J gene is TRBJ2-5, the V gene TRBV7-6; weak D call: TRBD2 (6 bases). From germline, CDR1 is SGHVS and CDR2 FNYEAQ. The CDR3 totals 14 residues.

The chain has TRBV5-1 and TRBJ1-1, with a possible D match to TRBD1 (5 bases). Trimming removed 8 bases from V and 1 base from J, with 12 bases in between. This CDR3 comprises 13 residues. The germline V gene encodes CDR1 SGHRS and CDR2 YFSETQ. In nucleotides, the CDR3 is TGCGCCAGTCACGCGGGGGGGAACACTGAAGCTTTCTTT. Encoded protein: CASHAGGNTEAFF.